These 12 T cell receptor beta chains share one sample of origin, sequenced in a study of beta chain features in type 1 diabetes. All of the isolated RNA was reverse transcribed, so expressed TCRB transcripts were sequenced. Generated by immunoSEQ multiplex PCR, the TCRdb table keeps only in-frame clones and is missing some. The data show approximately 340,000 clones, over 12% seen once. Sequenced sample: naive CD4+ T cells from blood. The receptors come from a woman younger than 30 in good health.

CDR3: CASSLAGGTEAFF. The CDR3 DNA follows: TGTGCCAGCAGTCTGGCCGGGGGCACTGAAGCTTTCTTT. The rearrangement joins TRBV25-1 to TRBJ1-1, with D perhaps matching TRBD1 (5 bases). This CDR3 region has 13 residues. V was clipped by 5 bases and J by 4 bases, with 11 bases between them. The germline gives CDR1 MGHDK, CDR2 SYGVNS.

The CDR3 loop reads CASRPKQVYPYGYTF. The DNA for the CDR3 is TGTGCCAGCAGACCCAAACAGGTTTACCCCTATGGCTACACCTTC. The chain is built from TRBV6-5 and TRBJ1-2, with D perhaps matching TRBD1 (5 bases). Trimming shortened V by 6 bases and J by 4 bases, and 18 bases separated the two germline ends. This CDR3 is built from 15 residues. CDR1 MNHEY and CDR2 SVGAGI come from the germline V gene.

The chain combines TRBV6-1 with TRBJ2-3; tentatively, D is TRBD1 (5 bases). The germline CDR1 and CDR2 sequences are MNHNS and SASEGT. V was trimmed by 4 bases and J by 4 bases, leaving 9 bases between them. This CDR3 is 13 amino acids long. CDR3 sequence reads: CASSGLGADTQYF. In nucleotides, the CDR3 is TGTGCCAGCAGTGGCCTAGGGGCAGATACGCAGTATTTT.

The chain is built from TRBV28 and TRBJ2-7, with D unclear. The CDR3 extends over 11 amino acids. CDR1 and CDR2 (germline): MDHEN, SYDVKM. V shed 6 bases and J shed 3 bases, with 6 bases lying between them. CDR3 coding DNA: TGTGCCAGCAGACTAAACTACGAGCAGTACTTC. Encoded protein: CASRLNYEQYF.

V gene TRBV30 combines with J gene TRBJ1-1; the D gene is possibly TRBD1 (5 bases). CDR1 and CDR2 from the germline V gene are GTSNPN and SVGIG (reference sequence). V was trimmed by 7 bases and J by 1 base, leaving 19 bases between them. The CDR3 consists of 15 residues. CDR3 residues: CASSRLGRGNTEAFF. The CDR3 DNA reads as TGTGCCTCCTCCCGCCTCGGAAGGGGGAACACTGAAGCTTTCTTT. Combining the CDR3 with reference TRBV30 and TRBJ1-1 gives the whole variable domain SQTIHQWPATLVQPVGSPLSLECTVEGTSNPNLYWYRQAAGRGLQLLFYSVGIGQISSEVPQNLSASRPQDRQFILSSKKLLLSDSGFYLCASSRLGRGNTEAFFGQGTRLTVV.

The chain carries TRBV29-1 and TRBJ2-1; 7 bases align to TRBD2. CDR1 and CDR2 from the germline V gene are SQVTM and ANQGSEA. CDR3 size: 13 residues. The CDR3, as DNA: TGCAGTACCACGGGAGGTTTCTACAATGAGCAGTTCTTC. It yields the protein CSTTGGFYNEQFF.

The rearrangement uses TRBV7-2 and TRBJ2-2; a possible D gene is TRBD2 (6 bases). This CDR3 has 14 residues. Germline V gene lookup returns CDR1 SGHTA and CDR2 FQGNSA. Trimming cost V 3 bases and J 7 bases, with 12 bases left between them. The CDR3 DNA reads TGTGCCAGCAGCTTTCCGGGAGATATCGGGGAGCTGTTTTTT. Its translation is CASSFPGDIGELFF.

This clone was picked up a small number of times. The chain employs TRBV7-9 and TRBJ2-1; D is possibly TRBD1 (6 bases). The germline V gene encodes CDR1 SEHNR and CDR2 FQNEAQ (reference sequence). CDR3 length equals 15 residues. Trimming took 5 bases from V and 2 from J, leaving 13 bases between them. DNA of the CDR3: TGTGCCAGCAGCCTAGGACAGCCTCCCTACAATGAGCAGTTCTTC. It translates to CASSLGQPPYNEQFF.

This clone was seen more than once but under ten times. CDR3: CASNRGPGANVLTF. The CDR3 region has the DNA TGTGCCTCCAACAGGGGGCCTGGGGCCAACGTCCTGACTTTC. The chain employs TRBV30 and TRBJ2-6; 9 bases fit TRBD1. CDR3 length: 14 residues. The V segment lost 7 bases and the J segment 2 bases; nucleotides outside the gene matches: 3. CDR1 and CDR2 (germline): GTSNPN, SVGIG (reference sequence).

The chain combines TRBV29-1 with TRBJ2-1; D is possibly TRBD1 (6 bases). Germline CDR1 reads SQVTM; CDR2 reads ANQGSEA. The V gene lost 6 bases and the J gene lost 1 base, with 16 bases spanning the gap. CDR3 length equals 15 residues. The CDR3 DNA is TGCAGCGTGGGGGCCAGGGTGGGTTCCTACAATGAGCAGTTCTTC. Protein: CSVGARVGSYNEQFF.

This clone was recorded a few times. This chain uses TRBV9 with TRBJ2-2; 8 bases map to TRBD2. The junction had 8 bases not matched to a gene; V was cut back by 3 bases and J by 4 bases. Germline CDR1 is SGDLS and CDR2 is YYNGEE. This CDR3 region has 16 residues. The CDR3 loop reads CASSAIAGFVTGELFF. In nucleotides, the CDR3 is TGTGCCAGCAGCGCCATAGCGGGATTTGTCACCGGGGAGCTGTTTTTT.

This clone was picked up a small number of times. V is TRBV5-1 and J is TRBJ1-1; D perhaps matches TRBD1 (5 bases). Per germline, CDR1 SGHRS and CDR2 YFSETQ. V was shortened by 5 bases and J by 7 bases, with 15 bases between the two germline ends. This CDR3 is built from 13 residues. CDR3 DNA sequence: TGCGCCAGCAGGGATTCGACAGAGTTTGAAGCTTTCTTT. Translated: CASRDSTEFEAFF.